Included here is one TCR beta chain sequence, with context. Its antigen is unidentified. Hyperthyroidism of Graves' type that showed no ophthalmopathy progression within 18 months was stable. The patients, who ranged from 18 to 65 in age, presented with newly diagnosed hyperthyroidism lasting under 2 months. The source of the PBMCs was 8 to 10 ml of fresh peripheral blood. Amplification of TCR beta CDR3 regions was performed using RNA transcripts as template. The TCR CDR3 was amplified in a first-round RT-PCR using the HTBI primer set. MiXCR, run by TCRdb on the multiplex PCR reads, gives a single entry per CDR3 protein. The data hold 350,000 to 500,000 distinct CDR3 sequences, with roughly 15% observed a single time. J gave up 6 bases and V 3 bases, and 7 bases lay outside the gene matches. The CDR3 contains 14 residues. Germline-derived CDR1 and CDR2 are MDHEN and SYDVKM. This record belongs to a study of T cells in Graves' hyperthyroidism and ophthalmopathy. Findings of the study overall: Separating ophthalmopathy from stable hyperthyroidism was achieved by a 13 V-J model.

Sequenced sample: blood. This chain uses TRBV28 with TRBJ2-7; 8 nucleotides match TRBD1. This sequence originates from a woman younger than 30 with Graves' hyperthyroidism. The CDR3 sequence: CASSFDRGLFEQYF. CDR3 in DNA: TGTGCCAGCAGTTTTGACAGGGGTCTGTTCGAGCAGTACTTC.